This T cell receptor (beta chain) was observed in a study of spatial heterogeneity in lung cancer. Findings and caveats of the study: More often at tumor resection than at routine follow-up, ubiquitous expanded tumor TCRs were detected in the blood.

This clonotype was recorded at least ten times. Antigen: not known. A single record per CDR3 protein comes from TCRdb applying MiXCR to the 5' RACE reads. Of 7,600 or so distinct CDR3 sequences in the sample, 6.5% to 7.5% were seen once. Time point defined: sample taken at primary tumor resection. CDR1 GTSNPN and CDR2 SVGIG come from the germline V gene (reference sequence). The CDR3 has 14 residues. The V and J ends lost 4 bases and 4 bases respectively, with 16 bases between them. Specimen: PBMCs, collected at surgery. This clonotype was sampled from a male donor with early-stage non-small cell lung cancer. The rearrangement uses TRBV30 and TRBJ1-1, with D maybe TRBD1 (5 bases). CDR3 residues: CAWKPPGLITEAFF. In nucleotides, the CDR3 is TGTGCCTGGAAACCCCCAGGGTTGATCACTGAAGCTTTCTTT. The whole variable domain, filled in from reference TRBV30 and TRBJ1-1, reads SQTIHQWPATLVQPVGSPLSLECTVEGTSNPNLYWYRQAAGRGLQLLFYSVGIGQISSEVPQNLSASRPQDRQFILSSKKLLLSDSGFYLCAWKPPGLITEAFFGQGTRLTVV.